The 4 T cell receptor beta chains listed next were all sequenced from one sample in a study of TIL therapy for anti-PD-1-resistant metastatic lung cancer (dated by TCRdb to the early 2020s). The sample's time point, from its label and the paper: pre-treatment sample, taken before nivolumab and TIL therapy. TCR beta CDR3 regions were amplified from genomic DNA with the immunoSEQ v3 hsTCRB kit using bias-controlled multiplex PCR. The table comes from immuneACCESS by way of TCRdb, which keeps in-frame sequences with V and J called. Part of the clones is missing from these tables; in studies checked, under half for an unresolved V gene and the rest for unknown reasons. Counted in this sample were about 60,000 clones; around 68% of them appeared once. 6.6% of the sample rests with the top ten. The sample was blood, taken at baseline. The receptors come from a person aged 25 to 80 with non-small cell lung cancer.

The CDR3 sequence: CASSLTGGAPDGYTF. The CDR3, as DNA: TGTGCCAGCAGCTTAACAGGGGGCGCCCCGGATGGCTACACCTTC. The J gene is TRBJ1-2, the V gene TRBV7-3; 7 nucleotides match TRBD1. V lost 0 bases and J lost 6; bases outside the gene matches: 7. Germline CDR1 and CDR2: SGHTA and FQGTGA. The length of the CDR3 is 15 residues.

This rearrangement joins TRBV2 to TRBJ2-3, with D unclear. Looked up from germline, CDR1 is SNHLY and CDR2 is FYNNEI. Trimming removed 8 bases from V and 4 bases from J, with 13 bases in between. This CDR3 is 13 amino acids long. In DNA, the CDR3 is TGTGCCAGCCGGGTTTATGGGGCAGATACGCAGTATTTT. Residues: CASRVYGADTQYF.

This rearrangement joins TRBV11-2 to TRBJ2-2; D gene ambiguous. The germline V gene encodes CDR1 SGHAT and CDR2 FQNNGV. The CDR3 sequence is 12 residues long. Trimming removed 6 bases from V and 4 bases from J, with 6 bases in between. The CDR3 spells CASRLGTGELFF. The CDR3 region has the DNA TGTGCCAGCAGACTGGGCACCGGGGAGCTGTTTTTT.

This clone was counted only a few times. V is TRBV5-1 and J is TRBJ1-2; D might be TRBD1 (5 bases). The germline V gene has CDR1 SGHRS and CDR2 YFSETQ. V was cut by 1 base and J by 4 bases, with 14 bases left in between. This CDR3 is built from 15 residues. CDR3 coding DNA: TGCGCCAGCAGCTTGACAGGCGGATTTGGCTATGGCTACACCTTC. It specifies CASSLTGGFGYGYTF.